These T cell receptor beta chains were read from a single sample in a study of CD8 T cells in ankylosing spondylitis. TCRdb independently ran MiXCR on the 5' RACE reads; one entry per CDR3 protein. The top ten clones hold over 10% of a sample with some 130,000 distinct CDR3 sequences, around 7.9% of them seen once. The sample comprised blood, either unsorted or a sorted T cell fraction (not recorded which). The receptors here all came from a female donor with ankylosing spondylitis or in good health (not recorded which). The CDR3 runs from the conserved cysteine through the conserved F or W. D genes are given only for firm matches. Not all rows give a size; the values are once, few, many and, for expanded clones, a class.

D gene: -
J gene: TRBJ1-5
clone size: many
V gene: TRBV28
CDR3 length: 14
CDR3 DNA: TGTGCCAGTACCCGACAGGATATCAATCAGCCCCAGCATTTT
CDR3 protein: CASTRQDINQPQHF

D gene: -
J gene: TRBJ2-6
clone size: -
V gene: TRBV9
CDR3 length: 16
CDR3 DNA: TGTGCCAGCAGCGTAGGGTATAGATCCGGGGCCAGCGTCCTGACTTTC
CDR3 protein: CASSVGYRSGASVLTF

D gene: -
J gene: TRBJ2-3
clone size: many
V gene: TRBV9
CDR3 length: 16
CDR3 DNA: TGTGCCAGCAGCGTGGGCGAGGAGAGATTGACAGATACGCAGTATTTT
CDR3 protein: CASSVGEERLTDTQYF

D gene: -
J gene: TRBJ2-3
clone size: large
V gene: TRBV7-3
CDR3 length: 10
CDR3 DNA: TGTGCCAGCAGCACAGATACGCAGTATTTT
CDR3 protein: CASSTDTQYF

D gene: TRBD1
J gene: TRBJ1-1
clone size: many
V gene: TRBV7-3
CDR3 length: 14
CDR3 DNA: TGTGCCAGCAGCTCGACAGGGGGCCTGACTGAAGCTTTCTTT
CDR3 protein: CASSSTGGLTEAFF

D gene: -
J gene: TRBJ2-5
clone size: many
V gene: TRBV20-1
CDR3 length: 14
CDR3 DNA: TGCAGTGCTTTCCCGGGACATACATGGGAGACCCAGTACTTC
CDR3 protein: CSAFPGHTWETQYF

D gene: -
J gene: TRBJ2-5
clone size: many
V gene: TRBV6-1
CDR3 length: 14
CDR3 DNA: TGTGCCAGCAGCAGAGGACATTACCAAGAGACCCAGTACTTC
CDR3 protein: CASSRGHYQETQYF

D gene: -
J gene: TRBJ1-2
clone size: many
V gene: TRBV28
CDR3 length: 12
CDR3 DNA: TGTGCCAGCAGCGTATCCGACTATGGCTACACCTTC
CDR3 protein: CASSVSDYGYTF

D gene: -
J gene: TRBJ1-1
clone size: many
V gene: TRBV14
CDR3 length: 13
CDR3 DNA: TGTGCCAGCAGCCAATTCGGGGGGGGTGAAGCTTTCTTT
CDR3 protein: CASSQFGGGEAFF

D gene: -
J gene: TRBJ1-5
clone size: many
V gene: TRBV15
CDR3 length: 16
CDR3 DNA: TGTGCCACCAGCAGTTGGCCGGACGGGGAAAATCAGCCCCAGCATTTT
CDR3 protein: CATSSWPDGENQPQHF

D gene: -
J gene: TRBJ2-1
clone size: many
V gene: TRBV7-2
CDR3 length: 14
CDR3 DNA: TGTGCCAGCACCAAAGGGGGGCGGTACAATGAGCAGTTCTTC
CDR3 protein: CASTKGGRYNEQFF

D gene: TRBD1
J gene: TRBJ2-3
clone size: many
V gene: TRBV5-1
CDR3 length: 15
CDR3 DNA: TGCGCCAGCAGCTCCGTCCCGACAGGGGTGGATACGCAGTATTTT
CDR3 protein: CASSSVPTGVDTQYF

D gene: -
J gene: TRBJ1-3
clone size: many
V gene: TRBV7-7
CDR3 length: 18
CDR3 DNA: TGTGCTAGCAGCTTAGCGGAACGGGGGACCACCTCTGGAAACACCATATATTTT
CDR3 protein: CASSLAERGTTSGNTIYF

D gene: TRBD1
J gene: TRBJ1-5
clone size: -
V gene: TRBV29-1
CDR3 length: 12
CDR3 DNA: TGCAGCGTTGGGGACAGAAATCAGCCCCAGCATTTT
CDR3 protein: CSVGDRNQPQHF

D gene: -
J gene: TRBJ1-6
clone size: many
V gene: TRBV29-1
CDR3 length: 13
CDR3 DNA: TGCAGCGTAAAGGCTCGGGGAGATTCACCCCTCCACTTT
CDR3 protein: CSVKARGDSPLHF

D gene: TRBD1
J gene: TRBJ2-4
clone size: many
V gene: TRBV12-3/TRBV12-4
CDR3 length: 12
CDR3 DNA: TGTGCCAGCAGGCCACAGGGGGACATTCAGTACTTC
CDR3 protein: CASRPQGDIQYF

D gene: -
J gene: TRBJ2-3
clone size: few
V gene: TRBV4-3
CDR3 length: 15
CDR3 DNA: TGCGCCAGCAGCCAAGAATCGGGACGGGCAGATACGCAGTATTTT
CDR3 protein: CASSQESGRADTQYF

D gene: -
J gene: TRBJ1-6
clone size: many
V gene: TRBV28
CDR3 length: 17
CDR3 DNA: TGTGCCAGCAGCCCTGACGGGGGGCCAGGGGCGGGATCACCCCTCCACTTT
CDR3 protein: CASSPDGGPGAGSPLHF

D gene: -
J gene: TRBJ2-3
clone size: many
V gene: TRBV20-1
CDR3 length: 11
CDR3 DNA: TGCAGTGCTTCCCAGGGGGATACGCAGTATTTT
CDR3 protein: CSASQGDTQYF

D gene: -
J gene: TRBJ2-5
clone size: many
V gene: TRBV7-8
CDR3 length: 15
CDR3 DNA: TGTGCCAGCAGCTTAGACAGGGTAAATCGAGAGACCCAGTACTTC
CDR3 protein: CASSLDRVNRETQYF

D gene: TRBD2
J gene: TRBJ2-7
clone size: few
V gene: TRBV5-1
CDR3 length: 15
CDR3 DNA: TGCGCCAGCAGCTTGGTTGCTAGCGGGGGCTACGAGCAGTACTTC
CDR3 protein: CASSLVASGGYEQYF

D gene: TRBD1
J gene: TRBJ2-1
clone size: many
V gene: TRBV20-1
CDR3 length: 14
CDR3 DNA: TGCAGTGCTAGAAGGGACAGGGGACAGAGTGAGCAGTTCTTC
CDR3 protein: CSARRDRGQSEQFF

D gene: TRBD1
J gene: TRBJ1-2
clone size: few
V gene: TRBV4-2
CDR3 length: 20
CDR3 DNA: TGTGCCAGCAGCCACGGTCAGTTCGGGACAGGGGGCTTTAGGGACTATGGCTACACCTTC
CDR3 protein: CASSHGQFGTGGFRDYGYTF

D gene: -
J gene: TRBJ2-4
clone size: -
V gene: TRBV7-9
CDR3 length: 12
CDR3 DNA: TGTGCCAGCAGCTTAGTCCTGGACATTCAGTACTTC
CDR3 protein: CASSLVLDIQYF

D gene: -
J gene: TRBJ1-4
clone size: many
V gene: TRBV5-1
CDR3 length: 17
CDR3 DNA: TGCGCCAGCAGCTTGGGGGCAGTTGGGGCAACTAATGAAAAACTGTTTTTT
CDR3 protein: CASSLGAVGATNEKLFF

D gene: TRBD2
J gene: TRBJ2-7
clone size: many
V gene: TRBV20-1
CDR3 length: 15
CDR3 DNA: TGCAGTGCTAGTCGAGCCGGGACTAGCGGGGAAGAGCAGTACTTC
CDR3 protein: CSASRAGTSGEEQYF

D gene: -
J gene: TRBJ2-2
clone size: few
V gene: TRBV6-4
CDR3 length: 13
CDR3 DNA: TGTGCCAGCAGTGACGACTCCACCGGGGAGCTGTTTTTT
CDR3 protein: CASSDDSTGELFF

D gene: -
J gene: TRBJ2-7
clone size: many
V gene: TRBV3-1
CDR3 length: 11
CDR3 DNA: TGTGCCAGCAGCCTCCGGGGCGAGCAGTACTTC
CDR3 protein: CASSLRGEQYF

D gene: -
J gene: TRBJ1-2
clone size: many
V gene: TRBV6-5
CDR3 length: 11
CDR3 DNA: TGTGCCAGCAGTAATAACTATGGCTACACCTTC
CDR3 protein: CASSNNYGYTF

D gene: TRBD1
J gene: TRBJ2-1
clone size: few
V gene: TRBV27
CDR3 length: 14
CDR3 DNA: TGTGCCAGCAGTTCGAAGGACAGGGGACATGAGCAGTTCTTC
CDR3 protein: CASSSKDRGHEQFF

D gene: -
J gene: TRBJ1-2
clone size: many
V gene: TRBV20-1
CDR3 length: 13
CDR3 DNA: TGCAGTGCTGGGCGGTCGGCTAACTATGGCTACACCTTC
CDR3 protein: CSAGRSANYGYTF

D gene: TRBD1
J gene: TRBJ1-3
clone size: many
V gene: TRBV10-3
CDR3 length: 18
CDR3 DNA: TGTGCCATCAGCGCCATGGGGCGACAGGGAAGCTCTGGAAACACCATATATTTT
CDR3 protein: CAISAMGRQGSSGNTIYF

D gene: TRBD1
J gene: TRBJ2-3
clone size: many
V gene: TRBV20-1
CDR3 length: 14
CDR3 DNA: TGCAGTGCTAGGGGACAGGGGCACACAGATACGCAGTATTTT
CDR3 protein: CSARGQGHTDTQYF

D gene: TRBD1
J gene: TRBJ1-2
clone size: many
V gene: TRBV20-1
CDR3 length: 13
CDR3 DNA: TGCAGTGCCCAAGACAGGGCAAACTATGGCTACACCTTC
CDR3 protein: CSAQDRANYGYTF

D gene: -
J gene: TRBJ1-4
clone size: many
V gene: TRBV7-7
CDR3 length: 15
CDR3 DNA: TGTGCTAGCAGCTTGGGGCCAGGCCCAAATGAAAAACTGTTTTTT
CDR3 protein: CASSLGPGPNEKLFF

D gene: -
J gene: TRBJ2-1
clone size: -
V gene: TRBV20-1
CDR3 length: 14
CDR3 DNA: TGCAGTGCTAGAGGGGGGGAGTCCTACAATGAGCAGTTCTTC
CDR3 protein: CSARGGESYNEQFF

D gene: -
J gene: TRBJ1-2
clone size: many
V gene: TRBV6-2/TRBV6-3
CDR3 length: 13
CDR3 DNA: TGTGCCAGCAGTTACTCGCAGAACTATGGCTACACCTTC
CDR3 protein: CASSYSQNYGYTF

D gene: -
J gene: TRBJ2-6
clone size: many
V gene: TRBV5-1
CDR3 length: 17
CDR3 DNA: TGCGCCAGCAGCCCCGGAGGGGGCAGGGCTGGGGCCAACGTCCTGACTTTC
CDR3 protein: CASSPGGGRAGANVLTF

D gene: -
J gene: TRBJ2-7
clone size: many
V gene: TRBV5-1
CDR3 length: 15
CDR3 DNA: TGCGCCAGCAGCTTAGGGGCGGGGGACAGAACCGAGCAGTACTTC
CDR3 protein: CASSLGAGDRTEQYF

D gene: -
J gene: TRBJ2-7
clone size: many
V gene: TRBV20-1
CDR3 length: 15
CDR3 DNA: TGCAGTGCTCCCTTACGGCTAGCGAGAAACTACGAGCAGTACTTC
CDR3 protein: CSAPLRLARNYEQYF

D gene: -
J gene: TRBJ1-2
clone size: many
V gene: TRBV25-1
CDR3 length: 14
CDR3 DNA: TGTGCCAGCAGTGAATTCCGGGGAAACTATGGCTACACCTTC
CDR3 protein: CASSEFRGNYGYTF

D gene: TRBD2
J gene: TRBJ2-1
clone size: many
V gene: TRBV10-3
CDR3 length: 17
CDR3 DNA: TGTGCCATCAGTGAGTCGGGGGCGGGGGGAGCCTACAATGAGCAGTTCTTC
CDR3 protein: CAISESGAGGAYNEQFF

D gene: -
J gene: TRBJ2-1
clone size: -
V gene: TRBV28
CDR3 length: 15
CDR3 DNA: TGTGCCAGCAGCCTTAGGCCGGAAATCTACAATGAGCAGTTCTTC
CDR3 protein: CASSLRPEIYNEQFF

D gene: TRBD2
J gene: TRBJ2-3
clone size: many
V gene: TRBV7-3
CDR3 length: 15
CDR3 DNA: TGTGCCAGCAGCATAGCGGGGGGTCGAACAGATACGCAGTATTTT
CDR3 protein: CASSIAGGRTDTQYF

D gene: TRBD2
J gene: TRBJ2-5
clone size: -
V gene: TRBV23-1
CDR3 length: 15
CDR3 DNA: TGCGCCAGCAGTCAACTAGCGGGGGGCTGGGAGACCCAGTACTTC
CDR3 protein: CASSQLAGGWETQYF

D gene: TRBD2
J gene: TRBJ2-7
clone size: many
V gene: TRBV7-6
CDR3 length: 15
CDR3 DNA: TGTGCCAGCAGCCCGAATCCGGGGGGTGACTACGAGCAGTACTTC
CDR3 protein: CASSPNPGGDYEQYF

D gene: TRBD1
J gene: TRBJ2-1
clone size: many
V gene: TRBV7-9
CDR3 length: 16
CDR3 DNA: TGTGCCAGCAGCCCCCGAGCGGGACAGGGGATGGATGAGCAGTTCTTC
CDR3 protein: CASSPRAGQGMDEQFF

D gene: TRBD1
J gene: TRBJ1-5
clone size: -
V gene: TRBV7-8
CDR3 length: 15
CDR3 DNA: TGTGCCAGCAGCGACCGACAGGGGCCGGACCAGCCCCAGCATTTT
CDR3 protein: CASSDRQGPDQPQHF

D gene: -
J gene: TRBJ1-5
clone size: many
V gene: TRBV5-8
CDR3 length: 15
CDR3 DNA: TGTGCCAGCAGCCGACGGGGGGGCGGCAATCAGCCCCAGCATTTT
CDR3 protein: CASSRRGGGNQPQHF

D gene: -
J gene: TRBJ2-7
clone size: many
V gene: TRBV7-9
CDR3 length: 14
CDR3 DNA: TGTGCCAGCAGCCGGGGACTGAGCTCCTACGAGCAGTACTTC
CDR3 protein: CASSRGLSSYEQYF

D gene: -
J gene: TRBJ2-5
clone size: many
V gene: TRBV20-1
CDR3 length: 14
CDR3 DNA: TGCAGTGCTAGAGATCCCCACAGACAAGAGACCCAGTACTTC
CDR3 protein: CSARDPHRQETQYF